The rows below give T cell receptor beta chains drawn from one sample of a study of shared clonotypes between healthy human individuals. Here immunoSEQ multiplex PCR was the method, and the copy in TCRdb shows in-frame clones only, minus some. The repertoire has approximately 530,000 clones, 95% to 96% of them found once; the top ten carry about 0.059%. Sequences were obtained from naive CD4+ T cells sorted from blood. The receptor set was obtained from a woman aged 30 to 39 in good health. Each CDR3 is given with its conserved first and last residue. The order of the fields is V gene, D gene, J gene, CDR3 DNA, CDR3 protein. D genes are given only for firm matches.

TRBV4-2	NA	TRBJ2-7	TGTGCCAGCAGCCAAAGTGGGCAAAGTCGGTACCACGAGCAGTACTTC	CASSQSGQSRYHEQYF
TRBV7-2	TRBD2	TRBJ2-1	TGTGCCAGCAGCCAGCCGGGTGTCTTGGGAGCGGGAGGGCCCAATGAGCAGTTCTTC	CASSQPGVLGAGGPNEQFF
TRBV6-1	NA	TRBJ2-2	TGTGCCAGCAGTCGAGACTCATACAACACCGGGGAGCTGTTTTTT	CASSRDSYNTGELFF
TRBV23-1	TRBD2	TRBJ2-5	TGCGCCAGCACCTGGACTAGCGGGAGAAAACAAGAGACCCAGTACTTC	CASTWTSGRKQETQYF
TRBV2	NA	TRBJ1-1	TGTGCCAGCACCGGGGAGATGAACACTGAAGCTTTCTTT	CASTGEMNTEAFF
TRBV7-9	NA	TRBJ2-3	TGTGCCAGCAGCCCGGATCCAGGGCTAGGCGGGTCCCCAGATACGCAGTATTTT	CASSPDPGLGGSPDTQYF
TRBV15	NA	TRBJ2-7	TGTGCCACCAGCAGGGTCACAGGGAAGTCTACCTACGAGCAGTACTTC	CATSRVTGKSTYEQYF
TRBV9	TRBD1	TRBJ1-1	TGTGCCAGCAGCCTTACAGGGGGCCTCGAAGCTTTCTTT	CASSLTGGLEAFF
TRBV4-1	NA	TRBJ1-1	TGCGCCAGCAGCCAAGTCGGCAGGGGCACTGAAGCTTTCTTT	CASSQVGRGTEAFF
TRBV19	TRBD1	TRBJ1-5	TGTGCCAGTACTCATAGCCGGGGACAGCGCAATCAGCCCCAGCATTTT	CASTHSRGQRNQPQHF
TRBV6-1	TRBD2	TRBJ2-1	TGTGCCAGCAGTGAATTGTTGAGCGGGGGATACAATGAGCAGTTCTTC	CASSELLSGGYNEQFF
TRBV7-3	NA	TRBJ2-6	TGTGCCAGCAGCTTAACAGGGTCTGGGGCCAACGTCCTGACTTTC	CASSLTGSGANVLTF
TRBV25-1	TRBD1	TRBJ1-3	TGTGCCAGCAGTGACCAGACAGGGGCGCGAAACACCATATATTTT	CASSDQTGARNTIYF
TRBV19	TRBD1	TRBJ2-5	TGTGCCAGTAAGAACGACAGGGCACAAGAGACCCAGTACTTC	CASKNDRAQETQYF
TRBV28	NA	TRBJ1-3	TGTGCCAGCAGTTTAAGTCTTCCAGGGTTGGACACCATATATTTT	CASSLSLPGLDTIYF
TRBV7-9	TRBD2	TRBJ2-7	TGTGCCAGCACCCTTCGGACTAGCGGCGGCGAGCAGTACTTC	CASTLRTSGGEQYF
TRBV7-8	TRBD2	TRBJ2-5	TGTGCCAGCAGCTTAGGAAGACTAGCGGGAGGCGAGACCCAGTACTTC	CASSLGRLAGGETQYF
TRBV19	NA	TRBJ1-1	TGTGCCAGTAGTCGAGAACAGGGAGTCACTGAAGCTTTCTTT	CASSREQGVTEAFF
TRBV28	TRBD1	TRBJ1-2	TGTGCCAGCAGTACCCTATGGACAGGGGTTCGCGGCTACACCTTC	CASSTLWTGVRGYTF
TRBV5-4	TRBD1	TRBJ2-3	TGTGCCAGCACATACGACAGGGGAAATACGCAGTATTTT	CASTYDRGNTQYF
TRBV6-5	NA	TRBJ2-2	TGTGCCAGCAGCCCGCGGGCCGGGGAGCTGTTTTTT	CASSPRAGELFF
TRBV2	NA	TRBJ1-2	TGTGCCAGCAGGGGGGACACGAACTATGGCTACACCTTC	CASRGDTNYGYTF
TRBV4-2	NA	TRBJ2-1	TGTGCCAGCAGCCAAGAGGGGGGTAGCGGAGGTTACAATGAGCAGTTCTTC	CASSQEGGSGGYNEQFF
TRBV6-1	TRBD2	TRBJ2-1	TGTGCCAGCAGTCCCGGGACTAGCGGGAGCTATGAGCAGTTCTTC	CASSPGTSGSYEQFF